The 20 T cell receptor beta chains in this list originate from one sample, sequenced in a study of cytomegalovirus exposure and HLA in healthy donors. With 60 Vbeta and 13 Jbeta primers, the PCR was carried out. Some clones are missing from TCRdb's copy, which holds only in-frame ones; the method was immunoSEQ multiplex PCR. The sample includes some 43,000 clones. The sequenced sample consisted of PBMCs. The receptors stem from a woman aged 25-40 years in good health and CMV-seronegative.

The rearrangement links TRBV27 to TRBJ1-5, with 7 bases identical to TRBD1. J lost 9 bases, V lost 5 bases, and 7 bases had no gene match. The CDR3 is made up of 13 amino acids. The germline V gene has CDR1 MNHEY and CDR2 SMNVEV (reference sequence). The CDR3: CASSTTGLGPQHF. CDR3 coding DNA: TGTGCCAGCAGTACGACAGGGCTGGGGCCCCAGCATTTT.

The rearrangement uses TRBV4-1 and TRBJ2-3, with 10 nucleotides matching TRBD2. V gave up 10 bases and J gave up 3 bases; unmatched junction bases: 7. The CDR3 runs to 14 residues. Germline V gives CDR1 MGHRA, CDR2 YSYEKL. CDR3: CATGGTSVTDTQYF. The CDR3 DNA follows: TGCGCCACCGGGGGGACTAGCGTTACAGATACGCAGTATTTT.

V and J are TRBV30 and TRBJ1-5; D uncertain. CDR1 and CDR2 (germline): GTSNPN, SVGIG (reference sequence). Trimming took off 0 bases at V and 0 bases at J, with 6 bases between the two ends. The CDR3 spans 14 residues. The CDR3 DNA reads as TGTGCCTGGAGTGTGGAGGTTAGCAATCAGCCCCAGCATTTT. Protein sequence: CAWSVEVSNQPQHF.

This chain uses TRBV9 with TRBJ2-2, with a possible D match to TRBD1 (5 bases). Germline CDR1 reads SGDLS; CDR2 reads YYNGEE. Between the trimmed V and J ends, which lost 0 bases and 3 bases, there was a span of 6 bases. This CDR3 comprises 14 residues. The CDR3 DNA reads as TGTGCCAGCAGCGTAGCCAGGGACACCGGGGAGCTGTTTTTT. Protein sequence: CASSVARDTGELFF.

The chain recombines TRBV9 with TRBJ2-2, with 8 bases aligning to TRBD1. CDR1 and CDR2 (germline): SGDLS, YYNGEE. Losses at the gene ends were 3 bases for V and 5 bases for J; bases not matched to a gene: 6. This CDR3 has 15 residues. The CDR3 DNA sequence: TGTGCCAGCAGCGCCACAGGGGGTAGAACCGGGGAGCTGTTTTTT. The encoded protein is CASSATGGRTGELFF.

V is TRBV5-6 and J is TRBJ1-2; D might be TRBD1 (5 bases). Trimming cost V 4 bases and J 4 bases, with 11 bases left between them. Germline V gene sequence: CDR1 SGHDT, CDR2 YYEEEE. There are 13 residues in the CDR3. In DNA, the CDR3 is TGTGCCAGCAGCCCCGGGGGAGGCTATGGCTACACCTTC. Protein: CASSPGGGYGYTF.

This chain links TRBV4-2 with TRBJ2-7; the match to TRBD1 covers 9 bases. From germline, CDR1 is LGHNA and CDR2 YNFKEQ. The V gene end was trimmed by 4 bases and the J gene end by 6 bases; junction bases not matched to a gene: 13. There are 16 residues in the CDR3. CDR3: CASSPLGGTGRSEQYF. The DNA of the CDR3 is TGTGCCAGCAGCCCCCTGGGGGGGACAGGGAGGTCCGAGCAGTACTTC.

V gene TRBV5-4 combines with J gene TRBJ2-2, with TRBD2 identical over 9 bases. CDR3 length: 15 amino acids. CDR1 and CDR2 from the germline V gene are SGHNT and YYREEE (reference sequence). Trimming cost V 0 bases and J 7 bases; bases outside gene matches: 4. CDR3 in amino acids: CASSLGGRANGELFF. As DNA, the CDR3 is TGTGCCAGCAGCTTGGGCGGGAGGGCCAACGGGGAGCTGTTTTTT.

The V gene is TRBV29-1, the J gene TRBJ2-1; D remains unclear. The germline V gene has CDR1 SQVTM and CDR2 ANQGSEA. The CDR3 is 11 amino acids. V lost 7 bases and J 3 bases, leaving 7 bases between the germline ends. The CDR3 protein is CSAQDYNEQFF. The DNA of the CDR3 is TGCAGCGCCCAGGACTACAATGAGCAGTTCTTC.

The chain links TRBV30 to TRBJ2-1; TRBD1 is a possible D gene (6 bases). Trimming stripped 2 bases from V and 4 bases from J, with 15 bases between. The CDR3 covers 15 residues. Germline V gene sequence: CDR1 GTSNPN, CDR2 SVGIG (reference sequence). The CDR3 spells CAWSRQVNRYNEQFF. CDR3 bases: TGTGCCTGGAGTAGACAGGTTAACCGATACAATGAGCAGTTCTTC.

This chain links TRBV25-1 with TRBJ2-1; TRBD2 aligns across 11 bases. This CDR3 is built from 15 residues. J lost 3 bases, V lost 4 bases, and 2 bases had no gene match. The germline V gene encodes CDR1 MGHDK and CDR2 SYGVNS. The CDR3 reads CASSAGTSGYNEQFF. Written as DNA, the CDR3 is TGTGCCAGCAGTGCCGGGACTAGCGGCTACAATGAGCAGTTCTTC. The full variable domain, completed using reference TRBV25-1 and TRBJ2-1, is EADIYQTPRYLVIGTGKKITLECSQTMGHDKMYWYQQDPGMELHLIHYSYGVNSTEKGDLSSESTVSRIRTEHFPLTLESARPSHTSQYLCASSAGTSGYNEQFFGPGTRLTVL.

This rearrangement joins TRBV5-1 to TRBJ2-7; tentatively, D is TRBD1 (6 bases). CDR3 length: 15 residues. Trimming took 0 bases from V and 0 from J, leaving 10 bases between them. Per the germline V gene, CDR1 is SGHRS and CDR2 is YFSETQ. The CDR3 DNA reads TGCGCCAGCAGCTTGGAGTGGACAGACTCCTACGAGCAGTACTTC. Protein product: CASSLEWTDSYEQYF.

CDR3: CAWSRQVNRDNEQFF. CDR3 coding DNA: TGTGCCTGGAGTAGACAGGTTAACCGAGACAATGAGCAGTTCTTC. The chain combines TRBV30 with TRBJ2-1; D might be TRBD1 (6 bases). CDR1 and CDR2 from the germline V gene are GTSNPN and SVGIG (reference sequence). The CDR3 has 15 residues. Trimming pared 2 bases from V and 5 bases from J, leaving 16 bases between.

The chain carries TRBV28 and TRBJ1-5; TRBD1 matches 8 bases. Trimming removed 3 bases from V and 5 bases from J; junction bases left unmatched: 6. The CDR3 spans 15 residues. In germline, CDR1 is MDHEN, CDR2 SYDVKM. Written as DNA, the CDR3 is TGTGCCAGCAGTTTGTCGGACAGGGATGATCAGCCCCAGCATTTT. Translating it yields CASSLSDRDDQPQHF.

The rearrangement joins TRBV7-2 to TRBJ2-7, with 8 bases that match TRBD2. The ends lost 4 bases at V and 2 bases at J; junction bases unmatched: 7. The CDR3 runs to 15 residues. Germline V gene data show CDR1 as SGHTA and CDR2 as FQGNSA. The CDR3: CASSSQTSEAYEQYF. Here the CDR3 DNA reads TGTGCCAGCAGCTCGCAGACTAGCGAAGCCTACGAGCAGTACTTC.

V is TRBV5-6 and J is TRBJ2-3; 7 bases are a match to TRBD2. V lost 2 bases, J lost 2 bases, and 8 bases stayed unmatched. The germline V gene encodes CDR1 SGHDT and CDR2 YYEEEE. This CDR3 has 16 residues. The CDR3 DNA is TGTGCCAGCAGCTTAAGCCTAGCGGACTCCACAGATACGCAGTATTTT. Its protein product is CASSLSLADSTDTQYF.

This chain links TRBV15 with TRBJ1-1; TRBD1 aligns across 7 bases. Germline trimming cut 1 base from V and 6 bases from J; bases unmatched to any gene: 8. Germline V gene sequence: CDR1 LNHNV, CDR2 YYDKDF (reference sequence). The CDR3 spans 15 residues. This CDR3 reads CATSRGQGELSEAFF. The CDR3 bases are TGTGCCACCAGCAGAGGTCAGGGGGAGCTCTCTGAAGCTTTCTTT. The full variable domain, rest sourced from reference TRBV15 and TRBJ1-1, is DAMVIQNPRYQVTQFGKPVTLSCSQTLNHNVMYWYQQKSSQAPKLLFHYYDKDFNNEADTPDNFQSRRPNTSFCFLDIRSPGLGDTAMYLCATSRGQGELSEAFFGQGTRLTVV.

The chain combines TRBV28 with TRBJ1-5; D gene unclear. This CDR3 region has 13 residues. Trimming took off 9 bases at V and 0 bases at J, with 9 bases between the two ends. CDR1 and CDR2 (germline): MDHEN, SYDVKM. The CDR3: CASREVSNQPQHF. The CDR3 region has the DNA TGTGCCAGTCGTGAGGTTAGCAATCAGCCCCAGCATTTT.

This chain joins TRBV10-2 and TRBJ1-1, with TRBD1 matching over 7 bases. With 7 bases clipped from V and 3 bases from J, the junction kept 5 bases outside the gene matches. This CDR3 has 13 residues. The germline gives CDR1 WSHSY, CDR2 SAAADI. The CDR3 reads CASTTTGYTEAFF. In nucleotides, the CDR3 is TGCGCCAGCACCACGACAGGGTACACTGAAGCTTTCTTT.

CDR3 region: CASSFNFRLASGRADTDTQYF. The CDR3 DNA reads TGTGCCAGCAGCTTTAATTTCCGGTTGGCTAGCGGGAGGGCCGACACAGATACGCAGTATTTT. The chain carries TRBV7-8 and TRBJ2-3; TRBD2 matches at 12 bases. V was pared by 3 bases and J by 2 bases, with 18 bases of the junction left unmatched. Germline V gene data show CDR1 as SGHVS and CDR2 as FQNEAQ. This CDR3 contains 21 residues.